Listed below are T cell receptor beta chains from one sample, sequenced in a study of shared clonotypes between healthy human individuals. The protocol was immunoSEQ multiplex PCR, while the TCRdb copy is restricted to in-frame clones and leaves out a portion. The table lists 500,000 to 700,000 clones, 90% to 95% of them singletons. The sample comprised naive CD8+ T cells sorted from blood. These receptors were obtained from a woman under 40 in good health. The CDR3 runs from the conserved cysteine through the conserved F or W. The D gene is left open where the match is weak.

V gene	D gene	CDR3 protein
TRBV27	TRBD1	CASTGTGIYEQYF
TRBV15	.	CATSRDAGYEQYF
TRBV19	.	CASSISGSGTYYNEQFF
TRBV28	.	CASSLSRAGYTF
TRBV11-2	TRBD2	CASSSGTSGRSEQYF
TRBV4-2	.	CASSPGGQSYSYEQYF
TRBV21-1	.	CASSPPEGAYNEQFF
TRBV9	TRBD2	CASSGSGSGATDTQYF
TRBV10-2	.	CASSDPGERSYEQYF
TRBV28	TRBD2	CASSRGLAGELFF
TRBV28	.	CASSPVEGHGELFF
TRBV6-1	.	CASSEYGQTSYEQYF
TRBV27	.	CASSLNTIPSNEQFF
TRBV19	TRBD1	CASSGTGESQSSYEQYF
TRBV6-5	.	CASSTPSGDEQYF
TRBV11-2	.	CASSLWGGSNQPQHF
TRBV5-1	.	CASSLRPPYGYTF
TRBV29-1	TRBD2	CSVVGKLGTRFLRYNEQFF
TRBV29-1	.	CSVEVGGGTNEKLFF
TRBV6-5	.	CASMGQGTEAFF
TRBV7-8	.	CASRDKARRSQYF
TRBV29-1	TRBD1	CSVGEDRLGGTEAFF
TRBV28	TRBD2	CASSATSGGSYEQYF
TRBV27	.	CASSLVGGTQYF
TRBV5-1	TRBD2	CASSPSGLAGYEQYF
TRBV11-1	.	CASSPPDTGELFF
TRBV7-9	.	CASSSPEGEQYF
TRBV29-1	TRBD2	CSVVLAGVYEQYF
TRBV9	.	CASSYDGGYYNEQFF
TRBV7-9	.	CASSPLIRGEQFF
TRBV4-2	TRBD1	CASSGGQGVGYTF
TRBV14	.	CASSQVSGGVSRKNQPQHF
TRBV9	.	CASSLELGDPYEQYF
TRBV7-8	TRBD1	CASSEWGQGISGGYTF
TRBV4-2	.	CASSHRDTTNEKLFF
TRBV30	.	CAWSSYYNEQFF
TRBV11-2	TRBD1	CASSSLRDRGDIQYF
TRBV7-8	TRBD1	CASSEAPGTGSYEQYF
TRBV28	.	CATLMGGEQYF
TRBV13	.	CASSFREGRWEQFF
TRBV4-1	.	CASSQDRGNTEAFF
TRBV10-3	.	CAISVPGSSYEQYF
TRBV16	TRBD1	CASSHSVNRGENDEQFF
TRBV7-9	.	CASSLDRTATNEKLFF
TRBV2	.	CASSEDLLWELAKNIQYF
TRBV11-2	TRBD2	CASSLTSGSYEQYF
TRBV29-1	.	CSVHGSSAYEQYF
TRBV6-1	TRBD1	CASSRTGRTGELFF
TRBV7-9	.	CASSVRLGDEQYF
TRBV28	.	CASSLGAGGSDTQYF
TRBV2	.	CASRHQTGSATNEKLFF
TRBV2	.	CASSEGLVEGPRNDEQYF